This record concerns one TCR beta chain sequence. Germline V gives CDR1 SGHDN, CDR2 FVKESK. V was pared by 4 bases and J by 2 bases, with 16 bases between. The CDR3 runs to 16 residues. These data are taken from a study of blood T cell repertoires in COVID-19. Assay: immunoSEQ multiplex PCR; the TCRdb copy retains only in-frame clones and omits some. The sample carries approximately 250,000 clones, 75% to 90% recorded once. A Seattle source enrolled patients during active infection and followed them longitudinally. This clonotype was sampled from a woman in her 70s with COVID-19, enrolled during active disease. Sample: peripheral blood. The chain joins TRBV14 to TRBJ2-3, with D maybe TRBD1 (6 bases). CDR3 region: CASSRYGQGITDTQYF. CDR3 bases: TGTGCCAGCAGCCGTTACGGGCAGGGGATCACAGATACGCAGTATTTT. Full variable domain (missing parts from reference TRBV14 and TRBJ2-3): EAGVTQFPSHSVIEKGQTVTLRCDPISGHDNLYWYRRVMGKEIKFLLHFVKESKQDESGMPNNRFLAERTGGTYSTLKVQPAELEDSGVYFCASSRYGQGITDTQYFGPGTRLTVL.